This T cell receptor beta chain was captured by sequencing in a study of long-term antiretroviral therapy in people with HIV. For the study at large: Samples collected earliest predate the 2015 immediate-ART recommendation by about a decade.

CDR1 MNHNS and CDR2 SASEGT come from the germline V gene. The CDR3 loop spans 14 amino acids. Trimming removed 10 bases at V and 2 bases at J, with 16 bases between. Version v3.0 of the immunoSEQ assay was performed at survey level. Clones were read by immunoSEQ multiplex PCR, and TCRdb kept only the in-frame ones, dropping some. This sample has about 41,000 clones, with approximately 94% found just once. The chain joins TRBV6-1 to TRBJ2-3, with a tentative D call TRBD1 (5 bases). Sequencing used unsorted PBMCs, obtained around 9.2 years after starting antiretroviral therapy. The TCR originated in a man aged 30 to 45 with HIV. The CDR3 nucleotides are TGTGCCACACAGGACGATAGGGACACAGATACGCAGTATTTT. Translating it yields CATQDDRDTDTQYF.